This entry lists 14 T cell receptor beta chains sequenced from one sample in a study of siplizumab effects on memory and regulatory T cells. The protocol was immunoSEQ multiplex PCR, while the TCRdb copy is restricted to in-frame clones and leaves out a portion. Here the sample spans about 100,000 clones, about 90% being singletons. The material sequenced was non-Treg CD4+ T cells sorted from blood. The source of these receptors is a human donor in good health.

The V gene is TRBV5-1, the J gene TRBJ2-1, with TRBD2 matching 11 bases. The J segment lost 0 bases and the V segment lost 0 bases, leaving 5 bases of the junction unmatched. This CDR3 comprises 18 residues. The V gene's germline CDR1 is SGHRS and CDR2 YFSETQ. CDR3 residues: CASSLARTSGSSYNEQFF. In DNA form, the CDR3 reads TGCGCCAGCAGCTTGGCCCGCACTAGCGGGAGCTCCTACAATGAGCAGTTCTTC.

Relative to its sample, this clone is large (0.1 to 1%). The genes are TRBV5-1 and TRBJ1-1, with TRBD1 identical over 9 bases. The V gene end was trimmed by 4 bases and the J gene end by 6 bases; junction bases not matched to a gene: 10. Germline assignment: CDR1 SGHRS and CDR2 YFSETQ. The CDR3 spans 15 residues. Here the CDR3 reads CASSPRTGVMAEAFF. The CDR3 region has the DNA TGCGCCAGCAGCCCTAGGACAGGGGTGATGGCTGAAGCTTTCTTT.

This chain links TRBV2 with TRBJ2-3, with 9 bases lining up with TRBD1. The CDR3 has 15 residues. Losses at the gene ends were 5 bases for V and 5 bases for J; bases not matched to a gene: 8. CDR1 and CDR2 (germline): SNHLY, FYNNEI. CDR3 sequence reads: CASSRQGVILDTQYF. Written as DNA, the CDR3 is TGTGCCAGCAGTAGACAGGGGGTAATTTTAGATACGCAGTATTTT.

The CDR3 reads CASSQVNGNSPLHF. DNA of the CDR3: TGCGCCAGCAGCCAAGTTAACGGTAATTCACCCCTCCACTTT. The V call is TRBV4-1, the J call TRBJ1-6; D ambiguous. Germline values: CDR1 MGHRA, CDR2 YSYEKL. The CDR3 consists of 14 residues. V gave up 1 base and J gave up 6 bases, with 7 bases separating them.

DNA of the CDR3: TGTGCCAGCAGCTTAGAAGGGGCCTCTTACAATGAGCAGTTCTTC. It translates to CASSLEGASYNEQFF. V usage is TRBV7-2 and J usage is TRBJ2-1; possibly TRBD1 for D (5 bases). With 1 base removed from V and 4 bases from J, the gap between germline ends came to 11 bases. From germline, CDR1 is SGHTA and CDR2 FQGNSA. This CDR3 is built from 15 residues.

The chain carries TRBV7-2 and TRBJ2-7, with D maybe TRBD2 (5 bases). CDR1 and CDR2 (germline): SGHTA, FQGNSA. The length of the CDR3 is 15 residues. V was pared by 8 bases and J by 2 bases, with 19 bases between. The CDR3 DNA follows: TGTGCCAGCCGGAGAGGGCCGGGTTTCGCCTACGAGCAGTACTTC. Encoded protein: CASRRGPGFAYEQYF.

The CDR3 bases are TGTGCCAGCAGCTTAATTGGGACAGGGTCCGGCTACACCTTC. Its translation is CASSLIGTGSGYTF. V usage is TRBV7-3 and J usage is TRBJ1-2, with 9 bases identical to TRBD1. The V segment lost 1 base and the J segment 8 bases; nucleotides outside the gene matches: 5. The CDR3 spans 14 residues. Per the germline V gene, CDR1 is SGHTA and CDR2 is FQGTGA. The variable domain in full, with the rest retrieved from reference TRBV7-3 and TRBJ1-2, is GAGVSQTPSNKVTEKGKYVELRCDPISGHTALYWYRQSLGQGPEFLIYFQGTGAADDSGLPNDRFFAVRPEGSVSTLKIQRTERGDSAVYLCASSLIGTGSGYTFGSGTRLTVV.

The J gene is TRBJ2-7, the V gene TRBV11-2; the D is unclear. The CDR3 is made up of 12 amino acids. Germline CDR1 and CDR2: SGHAT and FQNNGV. V lost 6 bases and J lost 3, with 9 bases in between. The CDR3 DNA sequence: TGTGCCAGCAGTTACCCTCACTACGAGCAGTACTTC. Its translation is CASSYPHYEQYF.

V usage is TRBV19 and J usage is TRBJ1-5; 8 nucleotides match TRBD1. This CDR3 is 14 amino acids long. With 4 bases clipped from V and 4 bases from J, the junction kept 3 bases outside the gene matches. In germline, CDR1 is LNHDA, CDR2 SQIVND (reference sequence). As DNA, the CDR3 is TGTGCCAGTAGTAAAGGACAGGGAAATCAGCCCCAGCATTTT. Its protein product is CASSKGQGNQPQHF.

The chain links TRBV6-5 to TRBJ2-7; 10 bases are a match to TRBD2. The V segment lost 6 bases and the J segment 1 base; nucleotides outside the gene matches: 6. Germline values: CDR1 MNHEY, CDR2 SVGAGI. This CDR3 contains 15 residues. CDR3 DNA sequence: TGTGCCAGCAGCACCGGGACTAGCGTATCCTACGAGCAGTACTTC. This gives the protein CASSTGTSVSYEQYF.

This sequence joins TRBV2 and TRBJ1-5; D is undetermined. V was pared by 3 bases and J by 6 bases, with 15 bases between. This CDR3 comprises 15 residues. Germline V gene sequence: CDR1 SNHLY, CDR2 FYNNEI. CDR3 nucleotides: TGTGCCAGCAGTGAGACTCGGGTAGGGAGTCAGCCCCAGCATTTT. It is translated as CASSETRVGSQPQHF.

The chain carries TRBV5-1 and TRBJ2-5; maybe TRBD1 (6 bases). V dropped 5 bases and J dropped 1 base, with 6 bases sitting between them. Germline CDR1 reads SGHRS; CDR2 reads YFSETQ. This CDR3 comprises 12 residues. Here the CDR3 DNA reads TGCGCCAGCAGGACAGGCCAAGAGACCCAGTACTTC. Its translation: CASRTGQETQYF.

V usage is TRBV5-6 and J usage is TRBJ2-5; TRBD1 matches at 11 bases. Germline CDR1 is SGHDT and CDR2 is YYEEEE. V dropped 1 base and J dropped 1; count of bases not matched to a gene: 9. The CDR3 has 18 amino acids. The DNA of the CDR3 is TGTGCCAGCAGCTTGTTCGGGACAGGGGGTAGGGGCCAAGAGACCCAGTACTTC. This encodes CASSLFGTGGRGQETQYF.

The V gene is TRBV25-1, the J gene TRBJ1-4; TRBD1 matches 7 bases. V dropped 2 bases and J dropped 10; count of bases not matched to a gene: 10. The CDR3 loop spans 15 amino acids. Germline assignment: CDR1 MGHDK and CDR2 SYGVNS. This CDR3 is CASSEPVRGGGKLFF. CDR3 in DNA: TGTGCCAGCAGTGAACCAGTCAGGGGGGGAGGAAAACTGTTTTTT. Full variable domain (missing parts from reference TRBV25-1 and TRBJ1-4): EADIYQTPRYLVIGTGKKITLECSQTMGHDKMYWYQQDPGMELHLIHYSYGVNSTEKGDLSSESTVSRIRTEHFPLTLESARPSHTSQYLCASSEPVRGGGKLFFGSGTQLSVL.